This entry lists 2 T cell receptor beta chains sequenced from one sample in a study of T cell repertoires in cytomegalovirus infection. TCRdb re-analysed the reads in MiXCR, keeping a single row per CDR3 protein. Altogether around 260,000 distinct CDR3 sequences are present, less than 9.5% being singletons, with the ten largest covering less than 15%. Material: PBMCs. Every receptor here comes from a human donor in good health (CMV status not recorded). Some clones in this sample may be carry-over from other donors' samples.

This chain joins TRBV30 and TRBJ2-1, with D perhaps TRBD1 (7 bases). The CDR3 has 15 amino acids. Looked up from germline, CDR1 is GTSNPN and CDR2 is SVGIG (reference sequence). For the CDR3, the DNA is TGTGTCGCGGGGATATACAGGGGACCTACGGATGAGCAGTTCTTC. As protein: CVAGIYRGPTDEQFF.

This clonotype was seen ten or more times. V gene TRBV7-2 combines with J gene TRBJ1-1; D is possibly TRBD1 (5 bases). The V gene's germline CDR1 is SGHTA and CDR2 FQGNSA. V lost 1 base and J 4 bases, leaving 10 bases between the germline ends. This CDR3 comprises 14 residues. DNA for the CDR3: TGTGCCAGCAGCTTAGGAAGGGGAGGCACTGAAGCTTTCTTT. It yields the protein CASSLGRGGTEAFF.